This entry lists 14 T cell receptor beta chains sequenced from one sample in a study of shared clonotypes between healthy human individuals. Positively selected for CCR7, the CD45RO-negative cells used as naive CD8 cells excluded terminally differentiated effector memory CD45RA+ cells. The assay was immunoSEQ multiplex PCR, and TCRdb's table has in-frame clones only and misses some. The sample has around 2.1 million clones, more than 85% seen once. Sequenced input: naive CD8+ T cells from PBMCs. The source is a man between 18 and 35 years old in good health. Some clones in this sample may be carry-over from other donors' samples.

The V call is TRBV13, the J call TRBJ2-5; TRBD2 aligns across 7 bases. CDR1 is PRHDT and CDR2 is FYEKMQ in the germline V gene (reference sequence). The junction had 6 bases not matched to a gene; V was cut back by 1 base and J by 1 base. CDR3 size: 16 residues. The CDR3 region has the DNA TGTGCCAGCAGCTTAGTTCGCGGCGGGAGCCAAGAGACCCAGTACTTC. It is translated as CASSLVRGGSQETQYF.

The chain has TRBV2 and TRBJ1-2, with D maybe TRBD1 (5 bases). The V and J ends lost 2 bases and 2 bases respectively, with 9 bases between them. From germline, CDR1 is SNHLY and CDR2 FYNNEI. CDR3 length: 14 amino acids. The DNA of the CDR3 is TGTGCCAGCAGTGAAAGGGGCCGAAACTATGGCTACACCTTC. It is translated as CASSERGRNYGYTF.

The chain employs TRBV19 and TRBJ1-2; the D gene is possibly TRBD1 (6 bases). CDR3 length: 13 residues. Per the germline V gene, CDR1 is LNHDA and CDR2 is SQIVND (reference sequence). V shed 7 bases and J shed 9 bases, with 18 bases lying between them. In nucleotides, the CDR3 is TGTGCCAGTACGCAACAGGGAGCAGTTAGCTACACCTTC. It encodes CASTQQGAVSYTF.

The V gene is TRBV11-3, the J gene TRBJ2-1, with 10 bases identical to TRBD2. This CDR3 contains 16 residues. J gave up 4 bases and V 5 bases, and 8 bases lay outside the gene matches. Germline V gene data show CDR1 as SGHNT and CDR2 as YENEEA. The CDR3 spells CASSPTGLAEYNEQFF. CDR3 DNA sequence: TGTGCCAGCAGCCCGACCGGACTAGCGGAGTACAATGAGCAGTTCTTC.

This clone was detected only once. At one end the junction does not follow the germline gene, possibly because of a read error. This rearrangement joins TRBV7-9 to TRBJ1-2; 10 positions match TRBD1. This CDR3 is built from 15 residues. Germline CDR1 is SEHNR and CDR2 is FQNEAQ (reference sequence). CDR3 loop: CASILGTGEGYGYTF. CDR3 DNA sequence: TGTGCCAGCATCTTAGGGACAGGGGAAGGGTATGGCTACACCTTC.

The chain links TRBV28 to TRBJ2-7; D gene ambiguous. The CDR3 sequence is 14 residues long. Between the trimmed V and J ends, which lost 5 bases and 3 bases, there was a span of 14 bases. Germline CDR1 MDHEN, CDR2 SYDVKM. The CDR3 is CASSPSGWDYEQYF. For the CDR3, the DNA is TGTGCCAGCAGTCCGTCGGGCTGGGACTACGAGCAGTACTTC. Full variable domain (rest looked up from reference TRBV28 and TRBJ2-7): DVKVTQSSRYLVKRTGEKVFLECVQDMDHENMFWYRQDPGLGLRLIYFSYDVKMKEKGDIPEGYSVSREKKERFSLILESASTNQTSMYLCASSPSGWDYEQYFGPGTRLTVT.

This chain links TRBV19 with TRBJ1-3; the D is unclear. V was clipped by 1 base and J by 0 bases, with 13 bases between them. The CDR3 is made up of 17 amino acids. CDR1 and CDR2 (germline): LNHDA, SQIVND (reference sequence). The CDR3 spells CASSIVTGGTSGNTIYF. CDR3 DNA sequence: TGTGCCAGTAGTATAGTAACTGGCGGAACCTCTGGAAACACCATATATTTT.

About this clone: The sample holds other DNA sequences that translate to the same CDR3. CDR3 DNA: TGTGCCAGTAGTATAGAAGCGGGGGCCTACAATGAGCAGTTCTTC. It is translated as CASSIEAGAYNEQFF. The chain recombines TRBV19 with TRBJ2-1; 8 bases agree with TRBD2. With 0 bases clipped from V and 2 bases from J, the junction kept 0 bases outside the gene matches. The CDR3 runs 15 residues. The germline V gene encodes CDR1 LNHDA and CDR2 SQIVND (reference sequence).

This clone was counted a few times. V usage is TRBV14 and J usage is TRBJ2-1, with 10 bases identical to TRBD2. The germline V gene encodes CDR1 SGHDN and CDR2 FVKESK. Trimming at V came to 3 bases and at J to 8 bases, leaving 10 bases not matched to a gene. The CDR3 runs 16 residues. For the CDR3, the DNA is TGTGCCAGCAGCCAGGTCCTAGCGGGAGTCTGGGATGAGCAGTTCTTC. This translates into CASSQVLAGVWDEQFF.

The chain combines TRBV6-5 with TRBJ2-7, with D unclear. Trimming removed 6 bases from V and 2 bases from J, with 5 bases in between. The germline V gene encodes CDR1 MNHEY and CDR2 SVGAGI. This CDR3 contains 11 residues. CDR3 sequence (DNA): TGTGCCAGCAGGGGCACCTACGAGCAGTACTTC. Translation: CASRGTYEQYF.

The chain joins TRBV7-9 to TRBJ2-1, with 8 bases aligning to TRBD2. The CDR3 contains 11 residues. The germline V gene has CDR1 SEHNR and CDR2 FQNEAQ (reference sequence). The V gene end was trimmed by 8 bases and the J gene end by 15 bases; junction bases not matched to a gene: 9. The CDR3 region is CASLSGKGPFF. CDR3 sequence (DNA): TGTGCCAGCCTTAGCGGGAAGGGTCCGTTCTTC.

The chain is built from TRBV5-6 and TRBJ2-7, with D perhaps matching TRBD1 or TRBD2 (5 bases each). The CDR3 totals 13 residues. Looked up from germline, CDR1 is SGHDT and CDR2 is YYEEEE. V was pared by 6 bases and J by 2 bases, with 12 bases between. The CDR3 DNA follows: TGTGCCAGCACCCCAGGGACCACCTACGAGCAGTACTTC. Its translation is CASTPGTTYEQYF.

The chain recombines TRBV4-1 with TRBJ2-7; 9 nucleotides align to TRBD2. Per germline, CDR1 MGHRA and CDR2 YSYEKL. Losses at the gene ends were 8 bases for V and 2 bases for J; bases not matched to a gene: 10. The CDR3 spans 15 residues. The CDR3 spells CASSTSGRKTYEQYF. The CDR3 bases are TGCGCCAGCTCCACTAGCGGGCGCAAAACCTACGAGCAGTACTTC.

This clone has only one observation. The V gene is TRBV19, the J gene TRBJ2-5; the D is unclear. There are 16 residues in the CDR3. V was cut by 4 bases and J by 5 bases, with 20 bases left in between. Germline-derived CDR1 and CDR2 are LNHDA and SQIVND (reference sequence). The CDR3 nucleotides are TGTGCCAGTAGTAATTTTGCGACAACTGGGGTGGAGACCCAGTACTTC. As protein: CASSNFATTGVETQYF. The entire variable domain, with the rest obtained from reference TRBV19 and TRBJ2-5, is as follows: DGGITQSPKYLFRKEGQNVTLSCEQNLNHDAMYWYRQDPGQGLRLIYYSQIVNDFQKGDIAEGYSVSREKKESFPLTVTSAQKNPTAFYLCASSNFATTGVETQYFGPGTRLLVL.